This entry describes one T cell receptor beta chain. What it recognizes is unknown. This sample was included in a study of beta chain features in type 1 diabetes. Study details: In age, gender and cell yields, patients were similar to healthy donors.

cDNA synthesis used the whole RNA isolate, giving expressed TCRB sequences. Method: immunoSEQ multiplex PCR; TCRdb's copy keeps in-frame clones and lacks some. This sample has fewer than 300,000 clones; just over 20% occur once, and the top ten carry roughly 0.028%. The junction had 14 bases not matched to a gene; V was cut back by 8 bases and J by 10 bases. Per the germline V gene, CDR1 is SGHVS and CDR2 is FQNEAQ. This CDR3 comprises 15 residues. Points from the study as a whole: There was a possibility that cDNA sequencing over-represented cells with high TCR expression. In all four CD4+ subsets, TCRB CDR3 length was significantly, moderately reduced in type 1 diabetes.

The collection from each donor was one heparinised blood draw averaging roughly 100 mL. The sequenced sample was naive CD4+ T cells from blood. V is TRBV7-8 and J is TRBJ2-6, with TRBD2 identical over 7 bases. The TCR originated in a woman in her thirties or forties with type 1 diabetes. CDR3 sequence: CASGHGGRTRNVLTF. CDR3 DNA: TGTGCCAGCGGACACGGGGGGAGAACTCGTAACGTCCTGACTTTC.